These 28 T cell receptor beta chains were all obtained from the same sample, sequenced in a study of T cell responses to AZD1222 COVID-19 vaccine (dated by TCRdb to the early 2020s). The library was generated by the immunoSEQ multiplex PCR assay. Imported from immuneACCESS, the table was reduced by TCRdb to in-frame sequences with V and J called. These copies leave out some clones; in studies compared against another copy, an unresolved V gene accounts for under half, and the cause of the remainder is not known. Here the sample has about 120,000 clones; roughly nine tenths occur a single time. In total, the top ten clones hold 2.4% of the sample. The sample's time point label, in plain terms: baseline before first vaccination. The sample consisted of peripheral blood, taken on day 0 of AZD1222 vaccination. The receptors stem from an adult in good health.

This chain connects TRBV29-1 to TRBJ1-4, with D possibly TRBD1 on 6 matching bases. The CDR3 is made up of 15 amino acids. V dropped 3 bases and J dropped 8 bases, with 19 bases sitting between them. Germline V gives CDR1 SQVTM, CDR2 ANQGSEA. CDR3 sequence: CSVEPEGGVEEKLFF. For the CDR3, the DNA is TGCAGCGTTGAGCCCGAGGGGGGGGTGGAGGAAAAACTGTTTTTT.

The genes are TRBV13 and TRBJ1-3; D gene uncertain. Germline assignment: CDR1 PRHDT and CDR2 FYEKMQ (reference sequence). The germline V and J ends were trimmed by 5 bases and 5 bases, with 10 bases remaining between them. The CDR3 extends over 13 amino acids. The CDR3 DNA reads TGTGCCAGCAGCCTAACACTCAGAAACACCATATATTTT. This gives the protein CASSLTLRNTIYF.

The CDR3 reads CASSSPTAWGGYTF. Here the CDR3 DNA reads TGTGCCAGCAGCTCACCGACGGCATGGGGGGGCTACACCTTC. The rearrangement uses TRBV3-1 (or the pseudogene TRBV3-2) and TRBJ1-2; the D gene is possibly TRBD1 (5 bases). In germline, CDR1 is LGHDT, CDR2 YNNKEL (reference sequence). Trimming shortened V by 5 bases and J by 8 bases, and 18 bases separated the two germline ends. This CDR3 is 14 amino acids long.

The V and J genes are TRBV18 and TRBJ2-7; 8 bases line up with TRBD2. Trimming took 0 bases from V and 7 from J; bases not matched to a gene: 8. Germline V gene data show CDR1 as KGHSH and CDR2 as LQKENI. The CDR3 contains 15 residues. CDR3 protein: CASSPPSSGRGEQYF. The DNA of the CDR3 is TGTGCCAGCTCACCACCGTCCAGCGGGAGAGGTGAGCAGTACTTC.

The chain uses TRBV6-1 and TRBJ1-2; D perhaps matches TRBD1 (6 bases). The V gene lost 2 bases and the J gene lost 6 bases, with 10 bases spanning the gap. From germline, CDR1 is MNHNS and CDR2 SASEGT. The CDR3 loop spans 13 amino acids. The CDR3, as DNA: TGTGCCAGCAGTGAACCACAGGGACATGGCTACACCTTC. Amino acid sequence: CASSEPQGHGYTF.

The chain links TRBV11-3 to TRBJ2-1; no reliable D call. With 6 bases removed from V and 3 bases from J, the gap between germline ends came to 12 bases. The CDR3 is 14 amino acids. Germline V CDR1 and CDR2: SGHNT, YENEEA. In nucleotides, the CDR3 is TGTGCCAGCAGTCTGGGTAGCAACTACAATGAGCAGTTCTTC. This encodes CASSLGSNYNEQFF.

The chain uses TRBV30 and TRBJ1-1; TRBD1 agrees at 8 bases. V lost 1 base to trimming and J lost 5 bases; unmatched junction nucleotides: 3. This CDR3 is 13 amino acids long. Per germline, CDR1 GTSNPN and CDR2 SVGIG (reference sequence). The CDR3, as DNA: TGTGCCTGGAGTGACGACAGGGGAACTGAAGCTTTCTTT. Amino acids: CAWSDDRGTEAFF.

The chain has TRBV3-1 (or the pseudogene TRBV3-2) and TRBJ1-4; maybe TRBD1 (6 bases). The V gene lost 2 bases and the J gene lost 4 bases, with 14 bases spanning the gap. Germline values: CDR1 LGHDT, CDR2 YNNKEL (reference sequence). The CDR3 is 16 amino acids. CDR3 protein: CASSQPLTGRNEKLFF. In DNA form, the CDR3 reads TGTGCCAGCAGCCAACCATTGACAGGCCGTAATGAAAAACTGTTTTTT.

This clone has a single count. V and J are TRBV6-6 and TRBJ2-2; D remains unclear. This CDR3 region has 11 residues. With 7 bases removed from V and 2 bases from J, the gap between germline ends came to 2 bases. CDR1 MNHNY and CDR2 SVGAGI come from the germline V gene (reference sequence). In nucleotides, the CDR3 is TGTGCCAGCACTAACACCGGGGAGCTGTTTTTT. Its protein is CASTNTGELFF.

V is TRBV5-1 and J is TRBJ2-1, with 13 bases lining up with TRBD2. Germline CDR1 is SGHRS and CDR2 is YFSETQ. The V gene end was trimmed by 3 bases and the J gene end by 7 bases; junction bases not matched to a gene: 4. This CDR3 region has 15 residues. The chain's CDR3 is CASSYGLAGANEQFF. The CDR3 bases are TGCGCCAGCAGCTATGGACTAGCGGGAGCTAATGAGCAGTTCTTC.

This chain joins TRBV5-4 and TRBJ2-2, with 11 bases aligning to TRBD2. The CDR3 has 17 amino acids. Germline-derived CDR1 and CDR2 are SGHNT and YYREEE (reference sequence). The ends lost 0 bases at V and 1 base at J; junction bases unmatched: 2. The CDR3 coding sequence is TGTGCCAGCAGCTTGGACGGACTAGCGGGGAACACCGGGGAGCTGTTTTTT. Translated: CASSLDGLAGNTGELFF.

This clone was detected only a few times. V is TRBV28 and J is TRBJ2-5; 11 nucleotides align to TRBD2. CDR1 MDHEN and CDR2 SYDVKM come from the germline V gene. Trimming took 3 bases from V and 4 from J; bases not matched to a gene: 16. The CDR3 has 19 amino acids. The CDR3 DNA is TGTGCCAGCAGTTTCTCCCCCCCCCTTAGCGGGAGGGCCGGAGAGACCCAGTACTTC. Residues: CASSFSPPLSGRAGETQYF.

CDR3 amino acids: CASSTTSGSPGELFF. Here the CDR3 DNA reads TGCGCCAGCAGCACAACTAGTGGGTCGCCCGGGGAGCTGTTTTTT. This chain connects TRBV5-1 to TRBJ2-2; a weak D match, TRBD2 (5 bases). The V end was cut by 4 bases, the J end by 6 bases, with 16 bases between. There are 15 residues in the CDR3. Germline CDR1 SGHRS, CDR2 YFSETQ.

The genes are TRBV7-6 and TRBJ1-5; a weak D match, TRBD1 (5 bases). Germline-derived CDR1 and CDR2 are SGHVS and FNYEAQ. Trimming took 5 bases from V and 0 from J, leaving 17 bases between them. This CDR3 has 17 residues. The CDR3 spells CASSPQGGSYSNQPQHF. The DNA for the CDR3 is TGTGCCAGCAGCCCCCAGGGAGGGTCTTATAGCAATCAGCCCCAGCATTTT. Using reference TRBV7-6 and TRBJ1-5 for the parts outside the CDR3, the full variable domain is GAGVSQSPRYKVTKRGQDVALRCDPISGHVSLYWYRQALGQGPEFLTYFNYEAQQDKSGLPNDRFSAERPEGSISTLTIQRTEQRDSAMYRCASSPQGGSYSNQPQHFGDGTRLSIL.

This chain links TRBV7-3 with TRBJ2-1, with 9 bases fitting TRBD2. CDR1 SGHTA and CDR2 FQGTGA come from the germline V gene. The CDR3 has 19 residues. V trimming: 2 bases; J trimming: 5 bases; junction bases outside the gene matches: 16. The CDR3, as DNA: TGTGCCAGCAGCTTATTTCACCGGAGCGCGGGAGGGACCGACAATGAGCAGTTCTTC. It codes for CASSLFHRSAGGTDNEQFF.

CDR3 in DNA: TGTGCCAGCAGTTTATTGGGCAATGAGCAGTTCTTC. This gives the protein CASSLLGNEQFF. The chain employs TRBV28 and TRBJ2-1; D is undetermined. CDR1 is MDHEN and CDR2 is SYDVKM in the germline V gene. The CDR3 runs to 12 residues. The V end lost 1 base, the J end lost 6 bases, and 4 bases lay between the germline ends.

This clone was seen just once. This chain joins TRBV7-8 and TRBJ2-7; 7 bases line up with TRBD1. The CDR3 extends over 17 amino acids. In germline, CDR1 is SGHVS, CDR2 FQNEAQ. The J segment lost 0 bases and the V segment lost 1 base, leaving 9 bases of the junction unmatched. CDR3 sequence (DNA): TGTGCCAGCAGCTTAGTAAGTAGGGGGCCGAGCTCCTACGAGCAGTACTTC. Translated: CASSLVSRGPSSYEQYF.

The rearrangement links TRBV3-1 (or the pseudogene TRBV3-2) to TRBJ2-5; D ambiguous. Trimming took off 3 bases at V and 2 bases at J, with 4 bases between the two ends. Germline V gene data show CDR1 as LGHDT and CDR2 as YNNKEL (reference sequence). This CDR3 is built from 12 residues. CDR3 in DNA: TGTGCCAGCAGCCAGCGGCAAGAGACCCAGTACTTC. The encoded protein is CASSQRQETQYF.

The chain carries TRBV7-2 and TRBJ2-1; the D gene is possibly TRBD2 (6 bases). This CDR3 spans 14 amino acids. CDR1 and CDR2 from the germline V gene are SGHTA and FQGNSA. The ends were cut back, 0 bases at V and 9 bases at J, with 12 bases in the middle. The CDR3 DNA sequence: TGTGCCAGCAGCTTAGCCAGCGGGTGGGGTGAGCAGTTCTTC. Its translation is CASSLASGWGEQFF.

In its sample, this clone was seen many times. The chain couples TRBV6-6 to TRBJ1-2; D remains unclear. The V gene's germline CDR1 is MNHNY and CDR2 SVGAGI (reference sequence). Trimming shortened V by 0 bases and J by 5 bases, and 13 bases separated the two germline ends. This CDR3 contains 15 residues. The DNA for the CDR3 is TGTGCCAGCAGTTACTCGAACTTTGAATGGTATGGCTACACCTTC. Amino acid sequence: CASSYSNFEWYGYTF.

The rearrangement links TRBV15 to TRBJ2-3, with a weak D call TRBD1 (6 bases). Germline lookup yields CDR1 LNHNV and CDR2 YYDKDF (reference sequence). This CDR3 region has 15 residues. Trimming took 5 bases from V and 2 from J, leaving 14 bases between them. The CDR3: CATSSGTRNTDTQYF. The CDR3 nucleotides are TGTGCCACCAGCTCCGGGACAAGAAACACAGATACGCAGTATTTT.

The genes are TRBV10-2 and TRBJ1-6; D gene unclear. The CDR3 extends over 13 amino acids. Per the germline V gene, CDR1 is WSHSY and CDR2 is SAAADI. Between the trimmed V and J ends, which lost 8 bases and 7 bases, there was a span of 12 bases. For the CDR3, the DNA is TGCGCCAGCGGGCAAGGCCCCAATTCACCCCTCCACTTT. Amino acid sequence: CASGQGPNSPLHF.

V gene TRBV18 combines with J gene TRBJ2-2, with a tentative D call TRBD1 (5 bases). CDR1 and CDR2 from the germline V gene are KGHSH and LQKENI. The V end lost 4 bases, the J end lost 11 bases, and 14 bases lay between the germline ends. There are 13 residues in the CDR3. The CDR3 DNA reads TGTGCCAGCTCACTGAAGGGGCTGGACGAGCTGTTTTTT. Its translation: CASSLKGLDELFF. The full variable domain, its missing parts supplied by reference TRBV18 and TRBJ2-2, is NAGVMQNPRHLVRRRGQEARLRCSPMKGHSHVYWYRQLPEEGLKFMVYLQKENIIDESGMPKERFSAEFPKEGPSILRIQQVVRGDSAAYFCASSLKGLDELFFGEGSRLTVL.

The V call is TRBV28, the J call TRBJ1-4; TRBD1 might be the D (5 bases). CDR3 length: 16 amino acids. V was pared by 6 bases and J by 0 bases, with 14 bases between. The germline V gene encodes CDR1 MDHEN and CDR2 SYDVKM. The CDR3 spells CASSPGPGTTNEKLFF. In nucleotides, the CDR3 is TGTGCCAGCAGCCCGGGACCGGGAACAACTAATGAAAAACTGTTTTTT.

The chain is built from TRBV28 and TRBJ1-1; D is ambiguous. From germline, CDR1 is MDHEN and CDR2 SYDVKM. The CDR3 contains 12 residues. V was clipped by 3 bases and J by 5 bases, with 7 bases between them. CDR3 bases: TGTGCCAGCAGTTTCGAGGGAACTGAAGCTTTCTTT. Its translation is CASSFEGTEAFF.

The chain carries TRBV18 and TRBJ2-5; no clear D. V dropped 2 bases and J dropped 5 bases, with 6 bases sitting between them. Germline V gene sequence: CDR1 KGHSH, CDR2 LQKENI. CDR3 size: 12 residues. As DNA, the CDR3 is TGTGCCAGCTCACCAGGTCGTGAGACCCAGTACTTC. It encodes CASSPGRETQYF. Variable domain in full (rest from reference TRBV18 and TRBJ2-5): NAGVMQNPRHLVRRRGQEARLRCSPMKGHSHVYWYRQLPEEGLKFMVYLQKENIIDESGMPKERFSAEFPKEGPSILRIQQVVRGDSAAYFCASSPGRETQYFGPGTRLLVL.

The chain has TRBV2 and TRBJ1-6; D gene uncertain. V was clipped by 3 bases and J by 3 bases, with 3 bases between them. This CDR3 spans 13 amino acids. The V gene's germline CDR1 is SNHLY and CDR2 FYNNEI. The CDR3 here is CASSDDYNSPLHF. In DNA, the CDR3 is TGTGCCAGCAGTGACGACTATAATTCACCCCTCCACTTT.

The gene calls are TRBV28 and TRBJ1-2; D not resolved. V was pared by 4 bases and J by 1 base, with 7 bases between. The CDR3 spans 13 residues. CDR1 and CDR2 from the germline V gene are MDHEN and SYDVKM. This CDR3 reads CASSYGDNYGYTF. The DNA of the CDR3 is TGTGCCAGCAGTTACGGGGATAACTATGGCTACACCTTC.